A single sample gave rise to the 27 T cell receptor beta chains below, sequenced in a study of cytomegalovirus exposure and HLA in healthy donors. Libraries were prepared by immunoSEQ multiplex PCR; TCRdb keeps only in-frame clonotypes and omits some of them. The sample contains around 70,000 clones, roughly 95% of which appear only once. Sequenced: PBMCs. Source of these receptors: a man between 18 and 29 years old in good health and CMV-seronegative.

This rearrangement joins TRBV28 to TRBJ2-7; D gene uncertain. V shed 3 bases and J shed 3 bases, with 9 bases lying between them. The CDR3 extends over 13 amino acids. Germline-derived CDR1 and CDR2 are MDHEN and SYDVKM. The CDR3 region is CASSLRPIYEQYF. The CDR3 DNA follows: TGTGCCAGCAGTTTGAGGCCTATCTACGAGCAGTACTTC.

The gene calls are TRBV27 and TRBJ2-7; 13 nucleotides match TRBD2. Germline lookup yields CDR1 MNHEY and CDR2 SMNVEV (reference sequence). This CDR3 contains 15 residues. J lost 7 bases, V lost 6 bases, and 9 bases had no gene match. The CDR3 loop is CASSEGLAGVGEQYF. CDR3 nucleotides: TGTGCCAGCAGCGAAGGACTAGCGGGGGTGGGGGAGCAGTACTTC.

This rearrangement joins TRBV5-5 to TRBJ2-3; 10 bases agree with TRBD2. The V and J ends lost 5 bases and 5 bases, in that order; junction bases with no gene match: 11. The germline V gene has CDR1 SGHKS and CDR2 YYEKEE (reference sequence). The CDR3 contains 16 residues. CDR3 bases: TGTGCCAGCAGAATTAGCGGGGGGCCCTTTAGAGATACGCAGTATTTT. This gives the protein CASRISGGPFRDTQYF.

The chain links TRBV11-1 to TRBJ2-3; D is ambiguous. The CDR3 has 16 amino acids. Germline V gene lookup returns CDR1 SGHAT and CDR2 FQDESV (reference sequence). V was pared by 4 bases and J by 3 bases, with 17 bases between. The CDR3 coding sequence is TGTGCCAGCAGCTCCAGTGTAGCCGGTGGAACAGATACGCAGTATTTT. It yields the protein CASSSSVAGGTDTQYF.

The rearrangement uses TRBV7-2 and TRBJ1-2; TRBD1 matches at 10 bases. Trimming removed 4 bases from V and 10 bases from J; junction bases left unmatched: 9. The CDR3 loop spans 14 amino acids. Germline CDR1 SGHTA, CDR2 FQGNSA. The CDR3 protein is CASSWDRGGSNYTF. In nucleotides, the CDR3 is TGTGCCAGCAGCTGGGACAGGGGAGGCTCAAACTACACCTTC.

The chain recombines TRBV11-3 with TRBJ2-5; 7 bases match TRBD1. Trimming removed 4 bases from V and 1 base from J; junction bases left unmatched: 3. From germline, CDR1 is SGHNT and CDR2 YENEEA. The CDR3 totals 14 residues. This CDR3 is CASSSGQAQETQYF. DNA of the CDR3: TGTGCCAGCAGCTCCGGACAGGCCCAAGAGACCCAGTACTTC. Supplemented by reference TRBV11-3 and TRBJ2-5, the full variable domain reads EAGVVQSPRYKIIEKKQPVAFWCNPISGHNTLYWYLQNLGQGPELLIRYENEEAVDDSQLPKDRFSAERLKGVDSTLKIQPAELGDSAVYLCASSSGQAQETQYFGPGTRLLVL.

The V and J genes are TRBV30 and TRBJ1-5; no clear D gene. V lost 5 bases to trimming and J lost 0 bases, with 11 bases between them. Per germline, CDR1 GTSNPN and CDR2 SVGIG (reference sequence). The length of the CDR3 is 14 residues. CDR3 nucleotide sequence: TGTGCCTGGGGGAACGGGGTTAGCAATCAGCCCCAGCATTTT. Translation: CAWGNGVSNQPQHF. Full variable domain (remainder filled in from reference TRBV30 and TRBJ1-5): SQTIHQWPATLVQPVGSPLSLECTVEGTSNPNLYWYRQAAGRGLQLLFYSVGIGQISSEVPQNLSASRPQDRQFILSSKKLLLSDSGFYLCAWGNGVSNQPQHFGDGTRLSIL.

The chain recombines TRBV30 with TRBJ1-2; D perhaps matches TRBD1 (6 bases). The V gene's germline CDR1 is GTSNPN and CDR2 SVGIG (reference sequence). Trimming pared 4 bases from V and 5 bases from J, leaving 11 bases between. The CDR3 totals 12 residues. In DNA form, the CDR3 reads TGTGCCTGGACAGGGGCGGTATATGGCTACACCTTC. Protein sequence: CAWTGAVYGYTF.

This chain joins TRBV6-5 and TRBJ2-7; D may be TRBD1 (6 bases). The germline CDR1 and CDR2 sequences are MNHEY and SVGAGI. This CDR3 comprises 12 residues. Trimming took off 8 bases at V and 2 bases at J, with 10 bases between the two ends. The chain's CDR3 is CASARGAYEQYF. The CDR3 DNA reads as TGTGCCAGCGCCAGGGGAGCCTACGAGCAGTACTTC.

The rearrangement uses TRBV7-8 and TRBJ1-1, with TRBD1 as a possible D gene (5 bases). This CDR3 contains 16 residues. Germline V gives CDR1 SGHVS, CDR2 FQNEAQ. V lost 4 bases, J lost 5 bases, and 20 bases lay in between. The CDR3 loop is CASSSRPTGAGTEAFF. The CDR3 DNA follows: TGTGCCAGCAGCTCCCGGCCTACAGGAGCAGGGACTGAAGCTTTCTTT.

The chain carries TRBV2 and TRBJ1-1; 7 positions agree with TRBD1. The CDR3 has 12 residues. V lost 8 bases and J lost 7; bases outside the gene matches: 7. Per the germline V gene, CDR1 is SNHLY and CDR2 is FYNNEI. The chain's CDR3 is CASVGTVDEAFF. CDR3 DNA sequence: TGTGCCAGCGTGGGGACAGTTGATGAAGCTTTCTTT.

This chain joins TRBV6-1 and TRBJ2-3; possible D gene TRBD1, 5 bases. Trimming stripped 2 bases from V and 0 bases from J, with 12 bases between. The CDR3 consists of 16 residues. From germline, CDR1 is MNHNS and CDR2 SASEGT. The CDR3 loop is CASSEFQGLSTDTQYF. CDR3 nucleotide sequence: TGTGCCAGCAGTGAATTTCAGGGCCTCAGCACAGATACGCAGTATTTT.

V is TRBV18 and J is TRBJ2-7; D not certain. This CDR3 is 14 amino acids long. CDR1 is KGHSH, CDR2 LQKENI, per germline. V dropped 3 bases and J dropped 3 bases, with 12 bases sitting between them. CDR3 coding DNA: TGTGCCAGCTCACCTCTCGGCACAGACTACGAGCAGTACTTC. Residues: CASSPLGTDYEQYF.

This clone was counted between two and nine times. The chain recombines TRBV2 with TRBJ2-7; maybe TRBD2 (5 bases). The CDR3 is made up of 11 amino acids. Germline assignment: CDR1 SNHLY and CDR2 FYNNEI. V lost 11 bases and J lost 3, with 11 bases in between. The CDR3 bases are TGTGCCTCCTTCCGGGACTACGAGCAGTACTTC. This translates into CASFRDYEQYF.

This clone is a singleton in its sample. This rearrangement joins TRBV6-4 to TRBJ1-2; maybe TRBD1 (6 bases). The CDR3 is 16 amino acids. V was pared by 6 bases and J by 0 bases, with 17 bases between. Germline values: CDR1 MRHNA, CDR2 SNTAGT. Written as DNA, the CDR3 is TGTGCCAGCAGCCCCCGGGGGGGCCCCGCTAACTATGGCTACACCTTC. This encodes CASSPRGGPANYGYTF.

The chain carries TRBV19 and TRBJ1-5; D ambiguous. The germline V gene encodes CDR1 LNHDA and CDR2 SQIVND (reference sequence). This CDR3 has 14 residues. V dropped 4 bases and J dropped 5 bases, with 12 bases sitting between them. CDR3 loop: CASSKWREDQPQHF. CDR3 coding DNA: TGTGCCAGTAGTAAATGGCGGGAAGATCAGCCCCAGCATTTT.

J is TRBJ1-1 and V is TRBV4-2; no reliable D call. From germline, CDR1 is LGHNA and CDR2 YNFKEQ. The ends were cut back, 0 bases at V and 0 bases at J, with 8 bases in the middle. The CDR3 is 15 residues long. The CDR3: CASSQDRGVNTEAFF. The CDR3 bases are TGTGCCAGCAGCCAAGATCGCGGGGTGAACACTGAAGCTTTCTTT.

This sequence joins TRBV7-2 and TRBJ2-5; 8 positions match TRBD2. This CDR3 spans 17 amino acids. Unmatched junction bases numbered 8, after V lost 0 bases and J lost 2 bases. Germline CDR1 is SGHTA and CDR2 is FQGNSA. The CDR3 sequence: CASSLAQSGGPQETQYF. CDR3 coding DNA: TGTGCCAGCAGCTTAGCGCAAAGCGGGGGTCCACAAGAGACCCAGTACTTC.

The chain is built from TRBV12-2 and TRBJ2-1; the table's D call, TRBD2, was not checked against the DNA. TRBV12-2 is reported as a pseudogene. This CDR3 is 11 amino acids long. The CDR3, as DNA: TGTGCAAGTCGCTTAGGAAGCGAGCAGTTCTTC. It yields the protein CASRLGSEQFF.

V gene TRBV7-8 combines with J gene TRBJ2-2; 14 positions match TRBD2. The CDR3 is 15 residues long. Germline CDR1 is SGHVS and CDR2 is FQNEAQ. Trimming removed 4 bases from V and 7 bases from J; junction bases left unmatched: 2. CDR3 bases: TGTGCCAGCAGCTCGGGACTAGCGGGGGACGGGGAGCTGTTTTTT. Encoded protein: CASSSGLAGDGELFF.

The chain couples TRBV5-4 to TRBJ2-7; 8 nucleotides line up with TRBD1. Trimming cost V 0 bases and J 2 bases; bases outside gene matches: 4. The CDR3 is made up of 15 amino acids. CDR1 is SGHNT and CDR2 is YYREEE in the germline V gene (reference sequence). The CDR3 here is CASSLVPDRAYEQYF. CDR3 bases: TGTGCCAGCAGCTTGGTTCCGGACAGGGCCTACGAGCAGTACTTC.

A single count supports this clone. The chain joins TRBV28 to TRBJ1-1, with 9 positions matching TRBD1. Trimming took 6 bases from V and 4 from J; bases not matched to a gene: 12. The CDR3 has 16 amino acids. Germline V gene data show CDR1 as MDHEN and CDR2 as SYDVKM. CDR3 protein: CASSVPGQGTFTEAFF. The CDR3 DNA reads TGTGCCAGCAGCGTCCCGGGACAGGGAACTTTCACTGAAGCTTTCTTT.

The CDR3 DNA sequence: TGTGCCAGCAGCCAAAGACTAGGGAGCACAGATACGCAGTATTTT. Its translation: CASSQRLGSTDTQYF. This chain connects TRBV2 to TRBJ2-3; a possible D gene is TRBD2 (6 bases). CDR1 and CDR2 (germline): SNHLY, FYNNEI. This CDR3 is built from 15 residues. The V gene lost 6 bases and the J gene lost 0 bases, with 13 bases spanning the gap.

The chain joins TRBV4-3 to TRBJ2-3; no reliable D call. The CDR3 is 13 amino acids. The V end lost 2 bases, the J end lost 3 bases, and 6 bases lay between the germline ends. Germline lookup yields CDR1 LGHNA and CDR2 YSLEER. The DNA for the CDR3 is TGCGCCAGCAGCCAATTCAGGACAGATACGCAGTATTTT. Protein sequence: CASSQFRTDTQYF.

This rearrangement joins TRBV4-1 to TRBJ2-5, with a weak D call TRBD2 (5 bases). This CDR3 region has 15 residues. Trimming shortened V by 1 base and J by 5 bases, and 14 bases separated the two germline ends. The germline CDR1 and CDR2 sequences are MGHRA and YSYEKL. The CDR3, as DNA: TGCGCCAGCAGCCAAGTCACAGTGGGAGCTGAGACCCAGTACTTC. This gives the protein CASSQVTVGAETQYF.

This sequence joins TRBV9 and TRBJ1-1; 7 bases agree with TRBD1. The CDR3 is 13 residues long. J gave up 8 bases and V 3 bases, and 7 bases lay outside the gene matches. Germline lookup yields CDR1 SGDLS and CDR2 YYNGEE. As DNA, the CDR3 is TGTGCCAGCAGCGGCGGGACAGCAACGGAAGCTTTCTTT. Its translation: CASSGGTATEAFF. Complete variable domain (other parts from reference TRBV9 and TRBJ1-1): DSGVTQTPKHLITATGQRVTLRCSPRSGDLSVYWYQQSLDQGLQFLIQYYNGEERAKGNILERFSAQQFPDLHSELNLSSLELGDSALYFCASSGGTATEAFFGQGTRLTVV.

V is TRBV9 and J is TRBJ2-3; the D is unclear. The CDR3 has 13 amino acids. Germline V gene lookup returns CDR1 SGDLS and CDR2 YYNGEE. Trimming shortened V by 0 bases and J by 6 bases, and 8 bases separated the two germline ends. The CDR3 reads CASSVVGMDTQYF. The CDR3 bases are TGTGCCAGCAGCGTAGTCGGTATGGATACGCAGTATTTT.